The text below deals with one TCR beta chain. The sample originates from a study of blood T cell repertoires in COVID-19. Overall study: From the United States, Italy and Spain came samples of acute and convalescent COVID-19. T cells, B-cell-depleted T cells, or PBMCs provided the cDNA or gDNA that served as material.

Source study methods: Reference gene primer amplification yielded estimated nucleated cell counts. Some clones are missing from TCRdb's copy, which holds only in-frame ones; the method was immunoSEQ multiplex PCR. V, J and clone size derive from that table, while D and trimming were established from the DNA sequence. This table has 140,000 or so clones, 88% appearing once. V lost 5 bases and J 6 bases, leaving 25 bases between the germline ends. CDR3 length equals 18 residues. The germline CDR1 and CDR2 sequences are MNHEY and SMNVEV (reference sequence). The J gene is TRBJ2-2, the V gene TRBV27, with D perhaps matching TRBD2 (6 bases). The source of this sequence is a man between 65 and 85 years old with acute or convalescent COVID-19. The sequenced sample was peripheral blood. For the CDR3, the DNA is TGTGCCAGCAGTAACTACCCAGGGATAGGGAGGAAGGCCGGGGAGCTGTTTTTT. It translates to CASSNYPGIGRKAGELFF.